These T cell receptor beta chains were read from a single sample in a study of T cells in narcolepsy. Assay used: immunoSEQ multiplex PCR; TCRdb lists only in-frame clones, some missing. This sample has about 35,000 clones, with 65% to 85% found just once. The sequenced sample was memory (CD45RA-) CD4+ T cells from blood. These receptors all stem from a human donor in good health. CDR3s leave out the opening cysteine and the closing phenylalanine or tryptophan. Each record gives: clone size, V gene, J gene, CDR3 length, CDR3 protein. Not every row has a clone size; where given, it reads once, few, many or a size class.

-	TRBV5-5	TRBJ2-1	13	ASSAAGTAFNEQF
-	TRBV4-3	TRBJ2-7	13	ASRLHRDYPYEQY
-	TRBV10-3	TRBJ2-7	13	AISESLGTGYEQY
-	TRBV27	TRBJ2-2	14	ASGPGRSANTGELF
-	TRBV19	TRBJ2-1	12	ATAGDRSYNEQF
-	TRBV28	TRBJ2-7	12	ASFRSGSTYEQY
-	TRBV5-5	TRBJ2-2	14	ASSLGPAPNTGELF
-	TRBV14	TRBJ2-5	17	ASSQKGNSPLGLQETQY
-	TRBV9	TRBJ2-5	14	ASSPTLWGAMETQY
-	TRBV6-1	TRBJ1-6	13	ATREGSSYNSPLH
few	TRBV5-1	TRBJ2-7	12	ASSRGTGIHEQY
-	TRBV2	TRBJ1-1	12	ASSEDTRWGEAF
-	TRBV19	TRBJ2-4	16	ASGTRTGFALAKNIQY
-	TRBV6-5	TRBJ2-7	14	ASSYPTGTGSYEQY
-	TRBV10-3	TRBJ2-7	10	AISESGYEQY
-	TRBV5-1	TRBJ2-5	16	ASSWGTSGRASQETQY
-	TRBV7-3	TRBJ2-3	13	ASSPQGVDTDTQY
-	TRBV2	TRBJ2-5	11	AASGGDRETQY
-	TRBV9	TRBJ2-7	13	ASSVHTVNSYEQY
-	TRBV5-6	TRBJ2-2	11	ASSRTGPGELF
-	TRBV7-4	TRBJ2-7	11	ASSVDYVGEQY
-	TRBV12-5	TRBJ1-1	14	ASGPGSATGHTEAF
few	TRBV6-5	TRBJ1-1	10	ASSPAGQEAF
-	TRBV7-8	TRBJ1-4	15	ASRAGLGKGRNEKLF
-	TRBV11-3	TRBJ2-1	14	ASSLAGLAGTNEQF
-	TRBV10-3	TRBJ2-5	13	AISRSGTAEETQY
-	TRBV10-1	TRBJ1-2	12	ASTPRDSLYGYT
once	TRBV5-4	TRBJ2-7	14	ASSFPGTGSSYEQY
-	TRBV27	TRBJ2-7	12	ASSQRTGTYEQY
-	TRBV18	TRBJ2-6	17	ASSKVAVQGGTGANVLT
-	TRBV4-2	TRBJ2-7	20	ASSQNYGWTGGIRGMDYEQY
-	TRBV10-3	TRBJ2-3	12	AITPGPGTDTQY
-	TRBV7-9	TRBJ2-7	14	ASSLAGTGKTYEQY